This TCR beta chain was sequenced during a study of beta chain features in type 1 diabetes. Overall study findings and caveats: Shortening of TCRB CDR3s, moderate but significant, appeared in all four CD4+ subsets of Type 1 diabetes patients.

This clone was seen at least ten times. Antigen specificity is unknown. All of the isolated RNA was reverse transcribed, so expressed TCRB transcripts were sequenced. TCRdb's table, derived via immunoSEQ multiplex PCR, lists solely in-frame clones and lacks some. The table includes fewer than 400,000 clones, 6.5% to 10% detected once. The V end lost 10 bases, the J end lost 12 bases, and 30 bases lay between the germline ends. The CDR3 sequence is 15 residues long. CDR1 is MDHEN and CDR2 is SYDVKM in the germline V gene. The receptor's source is a woman aged 18-30 years in good health. The V call is TRBV28, the J call TRBJ1-1; maybe TRBD1 (6 bases). Sequencing used central memory CD4+ T cells from blood. CDR3 nucleotide sequence: TGTGCCAACACGGGACACCGGATGGGGGACAAAGCGTCTTTCTTT. Amino acids: CANTGHRMGDKASFF.